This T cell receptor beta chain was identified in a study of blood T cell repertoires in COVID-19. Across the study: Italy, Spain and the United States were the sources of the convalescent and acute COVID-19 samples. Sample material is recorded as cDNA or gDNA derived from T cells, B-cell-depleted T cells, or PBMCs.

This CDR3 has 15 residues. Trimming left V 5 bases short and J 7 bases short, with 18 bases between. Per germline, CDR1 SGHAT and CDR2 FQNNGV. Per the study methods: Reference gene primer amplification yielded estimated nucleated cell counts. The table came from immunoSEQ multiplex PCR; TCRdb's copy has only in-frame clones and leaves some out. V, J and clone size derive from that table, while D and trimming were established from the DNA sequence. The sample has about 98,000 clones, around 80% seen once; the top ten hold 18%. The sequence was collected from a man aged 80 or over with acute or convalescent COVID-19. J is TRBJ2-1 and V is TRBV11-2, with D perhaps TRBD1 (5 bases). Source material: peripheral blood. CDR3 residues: CASSATVLLANEQFF. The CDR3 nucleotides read TGTGCCAGCAGCGCGACAGTTCTCCTTGCTAATGAGCAGTTCTTC.